This T cell receptor beta chain was identified in a study of cytomegalovirus exposure and HLA in healthy donors listed by TCRdb under 2017. Looking at the study overall: According to an earlier analysis of several hundred of the donors, about 179 million T cells yielded 117 million unique TCR beta sequences and around 300 Gb of sequence data. An early release covering just under 650 HLA-typed donors comprised 300 to 350 gigabases of sequencing data and tens of millions of unique TCR sequences. Among the approximately 430 genotyped donors, about 83% belonged to the genetic ancestry cluster associated with self-reported Caucasian donors. The study aimed to test whether cataloging public T cell receptors could reveal signatures of past pathogen exposure. The study profiled the T cell repertoires of about 720 subjects by immunosequencing and related them to cytomegalovirus serostatus. A separate validation cohort of roughly 110 different subjects was used in addition to the roughly 700-subject first cohort. High-throughput TCR immunosequencing, statistical association of individual TCRs with disease status, and machine learning were combined to predict cytomegalovirus infection status. A later analysis re-examined previously published TCR beta repertoires from about 700 donors and added high-resolution HLA genotyping to investigate patterns of TCR occurrence. Rather than drawing on any new phenotypic data, the later analysis identified candidate immune exposures from TCR beta sequences and the way those sequences occurred across donors. An earlier analysis of 587 of the donors applied high-throughput TCR beta sequencing to assess whether each TCR beta V gene segment acted as functional or pseudogenic. Donor age, sex, ethnicity and CMV serostatus were collected together with the repertoire data. A later genetic analysis took genome-wide SNP genotypes for about three fifths of the 666 donors and used that subset as a discovery cohort. All discovery cohort repertoires had been generated using a single sequencing platform. HLA typing included class I and class II loci at four-digit resolution. Typing coverage differed by locus: A, B, C, DRB1 and DQB1 were typed in roughly 620-630 donors, DQA1 in 500 to 550, DPA1 in around 580, and DPB1 in roughly 450. Roughly 5 DR-DQ haplotypes were handled as single units for association and clustering because linkage in the cohort was strong. On average, around 230,000 unique TCR beta nucleotide sequences were sequenced per donor among fewer than 500 genotyped donors of the cohort, with roughly a sixth of those sequences being non-productive. What the authors observed across the whole study: In a later analysis, HLA-associated TCR beta chains showed more clonal expansion and lower generation probabilities than non-associated chains that were equally common. In a later genetic analysis, a missense DCLRE1C variant was associated with V-gene and J-gene trimming of TCR beta chains, and the association was replicated in an independent cohort. Specific HLA alleles were associated with 18,000 or so TCR beta sequences at a false discovery rate of 0.05 in a later analysis. Linkage disequilibrium might explain the correlated functional status among segregating V segments, but an unknown experimental factor could not be ruled out. The cohort was sequenced for TCR beta chains only, and without alpha or paired-chain data the features that could be detected were limited. The only immune exposure information available for the cohort was CMV serostatus. The authors suggested that the approach could potentially be generalized to other disease states and immunological phenotypes. The study listed around 160 TCR beta chains as associated with cytomegalovirus. Three of the identified cytomegalovirus-associated TCR beta chains were confirmed in vitro to be specific for cytomegalovirus antigens. Most TCR sequences were seen in very few donors, while some public TCRs were found in many individuals. A later analysis found that TCR association rates varied across HLA loci, with DRB1 alleles showing the most associated TCRs and HLA-C alleles the fewest. Several of the top co-occurrence clusters appeared to be linked to parvovirus B19, influenza, CMV and Epstein-Barr virus, according to a later analysis. According to a later analysis, most CMV-associated TCR beta chains appeared to be HLA-restricted, and the HLA associations seemed to be driven largely by CMV exposure. In an earlier analysis of about 600 of the donors, most TCR beta V segments appeared in productive rearrangements about 87% or about 30% of the time, broadly matching IMGT annotations. A further reported finding was that TCR beta sequences accurately predicted the HLA-A and HLA-B alleles for most subjects in the first cohort. Because HLA typing was unavailable for some donors at each locus, only the typed subset was used in association tests. Cytomegalovirus status was reported to be diagnosed by the classifier with high specificity and sensitivity in both the original and validation cohorts. A cluster of highly shared sequence variants was judged likely to be a technical artifact of the sequencing pipeline. Presence/absence analyses assumed roughly uniform sequencing depth across donors, an assumption that may not hold. When HLA alleles, especially DR and DQ, strongly co-occurred, TCR associations were difficult to assign to individual alleles. In a later genetic analysis, fewer N-insertions in productive TCRs were reported among donors in an Asian-associated ancestry cluster than the roughly 640-donor mean. About 15 rarely observed V segments, including chromosome 9 orphons, were excluded from the earlier analysis of about 500 of the donors because counts were too low.

The cohort was made up of several hundred healthy bone marrow donors. At the time of sampling, every cohort member was nominally healthy, though immune exposures that went unrecorded were likely present. The donor was CMV seronegative and belonged to the group of 350 or so seronegative cohort members. A peripheral blood sample was collected from each donor, and TCR beta sequencing was performed on peripheral blood mononuclear cells. The Qiagen DNeasy Blood Extraction Kit was used to extract genomic DNA from the blood cell samples. Receptor libraries were prepared by the immunoSEQ multiplex PCR assay. For the multiplex PCR, a mixture combining 60 forward primers for TCR Vbeta segments and 13 reverse primers for TCR Jbeta segments was used. The CDR3 region of rearranged TCR beta genes was amplified from genomic DNA by a multiplex PCR assay. The Illumina HiSeq System was used to sequence the amplified TCR beta libraries as 87-base-pair reads. In the authors' own workflow: A later analysis tallied roughly 80 million unique TCR beta chains across the 666 repertoires, and approximately 12 million of those chains were shared by two or more donors. Raw reads were error-corrected and collapsed into unique sequences by a nearest-neighbor algorithm in which closely related sequences were merged to remove PCR and sequencing errors. Alignment of CDR3 sequences to IMGT reference sequences was used to assign V, D and J gene segments. For a sequence to be retained, at least a six-nucleotide match to both a V gene segment and a J gene segment was required. Rearrangements were classified as productive when the CDR3 lacked stop codons and remained in frame with V and J, and all other rearrangements were classified as non-productive. Following IMGT convention, CDR3 was defined as the stretch from the second conserved V-encoded cysteine up to the conserved J-encoded phenylalanine. In an earlier analysis of 587 of the donors, sequences lacking an unambiguous match to a single V gene segment were excluded. An earlier analysis of fewer than 750 of the donors called V segments functional above 56.7% productive rearrangements and segregating when the between-donor standard deviation exceeded 5%. A statistical classification framework was built for diagnosing cytomegalovirus status from the catalog of TCR beta chain sequences. In a later analysis, V and J genes were assigned by comparing TCR nucleotide sequences against IMGT/GENE-DB human TR gene sequences. Using the TCRdist pipeline, a later analysis assigned CDR3 sequences along with most-parsimonious VDJ recombination scenarios. In a later analysis, each TCR beta chain was defined by its CDR3 amino acid sequence together with its V-gene family, and reads lacking a unique V-gene family were excluded. As a way to deal with suspected cross-contamination and a sequencing artifact, a later analysis dropped under 600 nucleotide sequences that were highly shared and had low generation probability. A later analysis calculated a clonal expansion index for each public chain from normalized within-repertoire ranks of inferred template counts. A later analysis computed generation probabilities with a VDJ recombination model fitted to out-of-frame rearrangements, and checked the results against IGoR. A later analysis scored TCR-TCR, TCR-HLA and TCR-CMV co-occurrence with hypergeometric tests, applying a repertoire-size bias correction to TCR pairs. In a later analysis, false discovery rates were estimated by permuting HLA or CMV assignments 20 times. In a later analysis, co-occurring TCRs were grouped using DBSCAN, with TCRdist sequence similarity added in when clustering inside HLA-allele-positive subsets. Repertoires with fewer than 30,000 or more than 120,000 public chains were left out of co-occurrence clustering, as were about 5 repertoires with anomalous nucleotide sharing. What TCRdb holds here is the immuneACCESS table cut down to in-frame rearrangements. Part of the clones is not present; checked against another copy, under half of the missing clones reflect an unresolved V gene, and the others are unexplained. V and J calls and clone size follow that table, whereas D and trimming were derived from the DNA. Here the sample has around 160,000 clones; around two thirds occur a single time. 1.5% to 2% of the sample is held by the ten biggest clonotypes.

A remark on this clone: Its antigen is still unknown. No clone much larger than this one lies a single base away; base qualities are absent.

The TCR comes from a young woman in good health and CMV-seronegative. Sample: PBMCs.

The base sequence is TGTGCCATCAGAGGGACAGGGGGCAACAATGAGCAGTTCTTC. It is translated as CAIRGTGGNNEQFF. This chain joins TRBV10-3 to TRBJ2-1, with 12 bases in between that match TRBD1. From the cysteine up to the phenylalanine, the CDR3 has a length of 14 residues. Only the CDR3 portion is preserved as DNA: 42 bases, with reading frame beginning at the first base. Trimming accounts for 6 bases at V and 5 bases at J, while the number of junction bases matched to no gene is 2. CDR1 and CDR2 are drawn from the germline V gene: ENHRY, SYGVKD.